Following are 32 T cell receptor beta chains from one sample sequenced in a study of early T cells in non-severe SARS-CoV-2 infection. Each CDR3 protein is one row after TCRdb ran MiXCR on the 5' RACE reads. This sample has 25,000 to 30,000 distinct CDR3 sequences, with about 8.6% found just once. The sequenced material came from whole blood. The receptors were sampled from an adult who was a healthcare worker with PCR-confirmed SARS-CoV-2 infection or an uninfected control (not recorded which).

This clonotype was observed many times. The V call is TRBV5-1, the J call TRBJ1-1, with 7 bases identical to TRBD1. CDR1 is SGHRS and CDR2 is YFSETQ in the germline V gene. V lost 7 bases, J lost 7 bases, and 7 bases stayed unmatched. The CDR3 sequence is 12 residues long. The CDR3 sequence: CASSLRGVEAFF. The CDR3 nucleotides are TGCGCCAGCTCTCTCAGGGGGGTTGAAGCTTTCTTT.

This clonotype was picked up many times. The gene calls are TRBV7-2 and TRBJ2-3; D may be TRBD2 (5 bases). CDR3 length: 13 residues. In germline, CDR1 is SGHTA, CDR2 FQGNSA. Between the trimmed V and J ends, which lost 7 bases and 5 bases, there was a span of 13 bases. In nucleotides, the CDR3 is TGTGCCAGCACCCAGAGGGCCGGAGATACGCAGTATTTT. This sequence encodes CASTQRAGDTQYF.

This clonotype appeared a few times. V and J are TRBV29-1 and TRBJ1-5; D might be TRBD1 (5 bases). The germline gives CDR1 SQVTM, CDR2 ANQGSEA. CDR3 length equals 12 residues. Trimming removed 3 bases from V and 9 bases from J, with 12 bases in between. This CDR3 reads CSVDPGQGPQHF. Here the CDR3 DNA reads TGCAGCGTTGACCCAGGTCAGGGGCCCCAGCATTTT.

This chain links TRBV9 with TRBJ1-3; no reliable D call. Trimming cost V 1 base and J 8 bases, with 10 bases left between them. Germline V gene lookup returns CDR1 SGDLS and CDR2 YYNGEE. The CDR3 sequence is 13 residues long. In DNA form, the CDR3 reads TGTGCCAGCAGCGTAAGTCGAACGGACACCATATATTTT. Protein sequence: CASSVSRTDTIYF.

This clonotype showed up just a few times. The chain uses TRBV5-5 and TRBJ1-5; no definite D call. The CDR3 has 16 amino acids. Germline loops: CDR1 SGHKS, CDR2 YYEKEE (reference sequence). Trimming removed 0 bases at V and 4 bases at J, with 14 bases between. CDR3 nucleotide sequence: TGTGCCAGCAGCTTGGTATCTGGGGTCTCTAATCAGCCCCAGCATTTT. Protein: CASSLVSGVSNQPQHF. The whole variable domain, filled in from reference TRBV5-5 and TRBJ1-5, reads DAGVTQSPTHLIKTRGQQVTLRCSPISGHKSVSWYQQVLGQGPQFIFQYYEKEERGRGNFPDRFSARQFPNYSSELNVNALLLGDSALYLCASSLVSGVSNQPQHFGDGTRLSIL.

This clonotype was seen ten or more times. The gene calls are TRBV6-6 and TRBJ2-3, with 10 bases lining up with TRBD2. Germline CDR1 and CDR2: MNHNY and SVGAGI (reference sequence). V trimming: 3 bases; J trimming: 0 bases; junction bases outside the gene matches: 6. The CDR3 consists of 17 residues. The CDR3 sequence is CASSYGLAVPSTDTQYF. In nucleotides, the CDR3 is TGTGCCAGCAGTTATGGACTAGCGGTACCTAGCACAGATACGCAGTATTTT.

This clonotype was seen more than once but under ten times. This chain connects TRBV20-1 to TRBJ2-2; D is perhaps TRBD1 (6 bases). Between the trimmed V and J ends, which lost 3 bases and 8 bases, there was a span of 10 bases. The CDR3 sequence is 12 residues long. Per the germline V gene, CDR1 is DFQATT and CDR2 is SNEGSKA (reference sequence). CDR3 protein: CSASPGQGELFF. As DNA, the CDR3 is TGCAGTGCTAGCCCCGGACAGGGGGAGCTGTTTTTT.

This clonotype was picked up many times. V and J are TRBV20-1 and TRBJ1-5; a possible D gene is TRBD1 (5 bases). V was pared by 5 bases and J by 7 bases, with 18 bases between. The CDR3 loop spans 14 amino acids. Germline CDR1 DFQATT, CDR2 SNEGSKA (reference sequence). The CDR3 region has the DNA TGCAGTGCTCGGGGGAACTCGGCGGGGCAGCCCCAGCATTTT. Translation gives CSARGNSAGQPQHF.

This clonotype came up a few times. The chain combines TRBV6-2 or TRBV6-3 with TRBJ2-7, with D perhaps matching TRBD1 (6 bases). CDR1 MNHEY and CDR2 SVGEGT come from the germline V gene. Trimming cost V 8 bases and J 3 bases, with 14 bases left between them. The CDR3 runs to 13 residues. Here the CDR3 reads CASSNGQFYEQYF. CDR3 sequence (DNA): TGTGCCAGCTCTAATGGACAGTTCTACGAGCAGTACTTC.

The genes are TRBV21-1 and TRBJ1-2; the table's D call of TRBD1 was not tested on the DNA. TRBV21-1 is described as a pseudogene. CDR3 length: 15 amino acids. The CDR3 nucleotides are TGTGCCAGCAGTTCCACCGGGACAGGGCCCTATGGCTACACCTTC. It yields the protein CASSSTGTGPYGYTF.

This clonotype occurred a few times. The chain has TRBV5-1 and TRBJ2-5; possible D gene TRBD2, 6 bases. Germline-derived CDR1 and CDR2 are SGHRS and YFSETQ. There are 13 residues in the CDR3. V dropped 6 bases and J dropped 3 bases, with 12 bases sitting between them. The CDR3 DNA reads TGCGCCAGCAACCTCTGGGGGGAAGAGACCCAGTACTTC. It yields the protein CASNLWGEETQYF.

The chain has TRBV6-2 or TRBV6-3 and TRBJ1-1, with 12 bases lining up with TRBD1. CDR3 length: 18 residues. The V gene end was trimmed by 5 bases and the J gene end by 4 bases; junction bases not matched to a gene: 14. From germline, CDR1 is MNHEY and CDR2 SVGEGT. CDR3 amino acids: CASSTGPGQGAIGTEAFF. The CDR3 DNA reads TGTGCCAGCAGTACAGGGCCGGGACAGGGGGCAATCGGCACTGAAGCTTTCTTT.

This clonotype was recorded a few times. This sequence joins TRBV10-3 and TRBJ1-2; D gene uncertain. Germline CDR1 and CDR2: ENHRY and SYGVKD. The CDR3 sequence is 14 residues long. V was clipped by 3 bases and J by 0 bases, with 8 bases between them. CDR3 amino acids: CAISDPAANYGYTF. The CDR3 DNA is TGTGCCATCAGTGACCCCGCCGCTAACTATGGCTACACCTTC.

This clonotype was seen a few times. The chain couples TRBV24-1 to TRBJ2-1; the match to TRBD1 covers 7 bases. The V segment lost 2 bases and the J segment 7 bases; nucleotides outside the gene matches: 7. The CDR3 contains 15 residues. Germline-derived CDR1 and CDR2 are KGHDR and SFDVKD. The CDR3 sequence is CATSDWGTENNEQFF. CDR3 sequence (DNA): TGTGCCACCAGTGATTGGGGGACAGAGAATAATGAGCAGTTCTTC.

This clonotype showed up many times. V usage is TRBV4-3 and J usage is TRBJ2-5; TRBD1 matches at 9 bases. CDR1 LGHNA and CDR2 YSLEER come from the germline V gene. The V and J ends lost 3 bases and 2 bases, in that order; junction bases with no gene match: 1. The CDR3 has 14 amino acids. CDR3 coding DNA: TGCGCCAGCAGCCATGACAGGGGGCAAGAGACCCAGTACTTC. Its protein is CASSHDRGQETQYF.

This clonotype was seen only a few times. V gene TRBV29-1 combines with J gene TRBJ1-5; perhaps TRBD1 as D (6 bases). CDR3 length: 13 amino acids. Germline values: CDR1 SQVTM, CDR2 ANQGSEA. The V and J ends lost 4 bases and 1 base respectively, with 8 bases between them. CDR3 protein: CSVVTGSNQPQHF. The CDR3 DNA is TGCAGCGTTGTCACAGGGAGCAATCAGCCCCAGCATTTT.

By frequency in the sample, this clonotype is medium-sized. This chain joins TRBV4-3 and TRBJ2-3; D is perhaps TRBD2 (6 bases). This CDR3 is 14 amino acids long. With 0 bases removed from V and 3 bases from J, the gap between germline ends came to 7 bases. From germline, CDR1 is LGHNA and CDR2 YSLEER. CDR3 bases: TGCGCCAGCAGCCAAGATGGGGGGACAGATACGCAGTATTTT. It translates to CASSQDGGTDTQYF.

This clonotype was detected ten times or more. V and J are TRBV7-9 and TRBJ2-7; D call uncertain. The germline CDR1 and CDR2 sequences are SEHNR and FQNEAQ (reference sequence). The V and J ends lost 5 bases and 4 bases respectively, with 9 bases between them. The CDR3 sequence is 12 residues long. The CDR3 loop reads CASSRSGYEQYF. The CDR3 DNA follows: TGTGCCAGCAGCCGGTCGGGTTACGAGCAGTACTTC.

This clonotype was counted many times. V usage is TRBV19 and J usage is TRBJ1-2; no definite D call. Trimming removed 8 bases from V and 7 bases from J, with 17 bases in between. Germline V gives CDR1 LNHDA, CDR2 SQIVND (reference sequence). The CDR3 totals 13 residues. The CDR3 bases are TGTGCCAGTTGGGAGACTCGCTCGCCTGGCTACACCTTC. This codes for CASWETRSPGYTF.

V and J are TRBV18 and TRBJ1-4; TRBD1 matches at 8 bases. This CDR3 has 14 amino acids. Germline loops: CDR1 KGHSH, CDR2 LQKENI. V lost 3 bases, J lost 5 bases, and 2 bases stayed unmatched. Here the CDR3 DNA reads TGTGCCAGCTCACCCGACAGGGGAAATGAAAAACTGTTTTTT. As protein: CASSPDRGNEKLFF.

This clonotype was seen ten or more times. J is TRBJ2-1 and V is TRBV2; maybe TRBD1 (5 bases). The germline V gene has CDR1 SNHLY and CDR2 FYNNEI. Trimming removed 4 bases from V and 8 bases from J, with 15 bases in between. CDR3 size: 14 residues. CDR3 sequence reads: CASSVYGAIDEQFF. CDR3 DNA: TGTGCCAGCAGTGTATATGGGGCTATCGATGAGCAGTTCTTC.

This clonotype was counted ten times or more. The J gene is TRBJ2-1, the V gene TRBV10-3; 7 bases align to TRBD1. This CDR3 has 17 amino acids. V shed 10 bases and J 0 bases; nucleotides not matched to a gene: 15. CDR1 is ENHRY, CDR2 SYGVKD, per germline. The CDR3 coding sequence is TGTGCCACCCACCCCCCCTTACAGGGGAACTCCTACAATGAGCAGTTCTTC. Amino acids: CATHPPLQGNSYNEQFF.

In this sample, this clonotype turned up many times. The chain couples TRBV11-2 to TRBJ2-5; weak D call: TRBD1 (5 bases). The length of the CDR3 is 17 residues. Germline CDR1 and CDR2: SGHAT and FQNNGV. Trimming took 3 bases from V and 1 from J, leaving 18 bases between them. The CDR3 sequence is CASSLNNGHPLQETQYF. In nucleotides, the CDR3 is TGTGCCAGCAGCTTGAACAACGGACATCCACTCCAAGAGACCCAGTACTTC.

The CDR3 reads CAWRRGTDSNQPQHF. The CDR3 DNA reads TGTGCCTGGAGGAGGGGTACGGATAGCAATCAGCCCCAGCATTTT. The chain has TRBV30 and TRBJ1-5; D is possibly TRBD1 (5 bases). CDR3 length equals 15 residues. Germline V gene lookup returns CDR1 GTSNPN and CDR2 SVGIG (reference sequence). Trimming stripped 3 bases from V and 0 bases from J, with 12 bases between.

This clonotype was seen ten or more times. The chain uses TRBV11-2 and TRBJ2-1; D could derive from TRBD1 or TRBD2 (6 bases each). This CDR3 has 14 amino acids. Germline CDR1 reads SGHAT; CDR2 reads FQNNGV. V lost 0 bases, J lost 9 bases, and 12 bases lay in between. Written as DNA, the CDR3 is TGTGCCAGCAGCTTAGATAAGGGGGGCGGTGAGCAGTTCTTC. As protein: CASSLDKGGGEQFF.

This clonotype was detected many times. This chain connects TRBV7-8 to TRBJ2-1; no clear D gene. V lost 2 bases and J lost 8, with 16 bases in between. The CDR3 length is 15 residues. Germline-derived CDR1 and CDR2 are SGHVS and FQNEAQ. CDR3 bases: TGTGCCAGCAGCTTATCCCTGGGCAATGGGGATGAGCAGTTCTTC. It is translated as CASSLSLGNGDEQFF.

This clonotype was counted a few times. The chain links TRBV3-1 to TRBJ1-2, with D perhaps matching TRBD1 (5 bases). The V gene's germline CDR1 is LGHDT and CDR2 YNNKEL (reference sequence). This CDR3 is built from 14 residues. V lost 6 bases and J lost 8, with 19 bases in between. CDR3 amino acids: CASSGIAGTEGYTF. The DNA for the CDR3 is TGTGCCAGCAGTGGAATAGCCGGGACGGAAGGCTACACCTTC.

A few counts support this clonotype. This sequence joins TRBV18 and TRBJ1-6, with D perhaps TRBD1 (5 bases). From germline, CDR1 is KGHSH and CDR2 LQKENI. Trimming left V 0 bases short and J 7 bases short, with 7 bases between. This CDR3 is built from 14 residues. For the CDR3, the DNA is TGTGCCAGCTCACCACCGGGACCCAATTCACCCCTCCACTTT. This gives the protein CASSPPGPNSPLHF.

By its share, this clonotype is medium-sized. V usage is TRBV19 and J usage is TRBJ2-1; D remains unclear. V shed 3 bases and J shed 8 bases, with 8 bases lying between them. The length of the CDR3 is 12 residues. Germline CDR1 LNHDA, CDR2 SQIVND (reference sequence). This CDR3 reads CASSMERYEQFF. CDR3 sequence (DNA): TGTGCCAGTAGTATGGAGCGCTATGAGCAGTTCTTC.

This clonotype was recorded at least ten times. This chain connects TRBV5-6 to TRBJ1-2, with 7 bases aligning to TRBD1. Germline lookup yields CDR1 SGHDT and CDR2 YYEEEE. This CDR3 has 15 amino acids. The trim removed 5 bases at V and 4 bases at J, leaving 11 bases unmatched. CDR3 amino acids: CASSLIGGPSYGYTF. DNA for the CDR3: TGTGCCAGCAGTCTAATAGGGGGCCCGAGCTATGGCTACACCTTC.

By share, this clonotype ranks as medium-sized. The CDR3 DNA reads TGCAGTGCTAGAGACGAACAGACAGGAATTTCTTCTGGGGCCAACGTCCTGACTTTC. Its translation is CSARDEQTGISSGANVLTF. The J gene is TRBJ2-6, the V gene TRBV20-1; D is perhaps TRBD1 (6 bases). Germline CDR1 is DFQATT and CDR2 is SNEGSKA (reference sequence). CDR3 length: 19 residues. The V end lost 0 bases, the J end lost 1 base, and 19 bases lay between the germline ends.

The chain has TRBV9 and TRBJ2-7; 8 bases map to TRBD1. V was pared by 4 bases and J by 3 bases, with 15 bases of the junction left unmatched. This CDR3 is built from 17 residues. Germline V gene lookup returns CDR1 SGDLS and CDR2 YYNGEE. As DNA, the CDR3 is TGTGCCAGCAGCCTTGGACAGGGAGACGAATTTCACTACGAGCAGTACTTC. It yields the protein CASSLGQGDEFHYEQYF.